Listed below are T cell receptor beta chains from one sample, sequenced in a study of blood T cell repertoires in COVID-19. Measured with immunoSEQ multiplex PCR; TCRdb has only the in-frame clones, and not every one. This table holds fewer than 250,000 clones, about 93% found once. The source material was peripheral blood. The receptors were sampled from a man between 25 and 39 years old with COVID-19, enrolled during active disease. CDR3s include the opening cysteine and the closing phenylalanine or tryptophan.

J: TRBJ1-1
V: TRBV5-4
CDR3: CASSYPGQGDTEAFF

J: TRBJ1-2
V: TRBV4-1
CDR3: CASNEFIQAGGGYTF

J: TRBJ2-3
V: TRBV24-1
CDR3: CATSDAQGLSTDTQYF

J: TRBJ1-1
V: TRBV18
CDR3: CASSPGQDREAFF

J: TRBJ1-2
V: TRBV7-9
CDR3: CASSLGPNAGGSYGYTF

J: TRBJ1-6
V: TRBV3-1/TRBV3-2
CDR3: CASSQDSGTGGNSPLHF

J: TRBJ1-2
V: TRBV10-3
CDR3: CAISESSGPNYGYTF

J: TRBJ2-7
V: TRBV5-4
CDR3: CASGPLAGGRNYEQYF

J: TRBJ2-7
V: TRBV4-1
CDR3: CASSQGTGTGPYEQYF

J: TRBJ2-1
V: TRBV5-1
CDR3: CASSRSQEQFF

J: TRBJ2-5
V: TRBV5-6
CDR3: CASSLGGPKETQYF

J: TRBJ2-2
V: TRBV7-3
CDR3: CASSPKNTGELFF

J: TRBJ2-2
V: TRBV7-6
CDR3: CASSPRGGGAPGELFF

J: TRBJ1-1
V: TRBV6-5
CDR3: CASTVIGGTEAFF

J: TRBJ1-5
V: TRBV6-1
CDR3: CASSEHGTGNQPQHF

J: TRBJ1-6
V: TRBV19
CDR3: CASNQQGANNSPLHF

J: TRBJ1-6
V: TRBV14
CDR3: CASSHSPGQGFPLGNSPLHF

J: TRBJ1-2
V: TRBV3-1/TRBV3-2
CDR3: CASSAQGNYGYTF

J: TRBJ2-1
V: TRBV6-1
CDR3: CASSELWDRAYNEQFF

J: TRBJ2-1
V: TRBV5-6
CDR3: CASSLEGQGRVNEQFF

J: TRBJ1-2
V: TRBV19
CDR3: CASRGLWGANYGYTF

J: TRBJ2-1
V: TRBV27
CDR3: CASSFGQGANNEQFF

J: TRBJ1-3
V: TRBV19
CDR3: CASRAIAGNPIHF

J: TRBJ1-2
V: TRBV30
CDR3: CAWRDRGFYGYTF

J: TRBJ2-3
V: TRBV11-2
CDR3: CASSLGRGDDTDTQYF

J: TRBJ1-5
V: TRBV5-5
CDR3: CASSRTGDRNQPQHF

J: TRBJ2-3
V: TRBV12-1
CDR3: CASSFRWGPPTQYF

J: TRBJ1-2
V: TRBV18
CDR3: CASSPPPGGNYGYTF

J: TRBJ1-2
V: TRBV10-2
CDR3: CASSTRPNYGYTF

J: TRBJ1-5
V: TRBV12-5
CDR3: CASGQAVQGATWSQPQHF

J: TRBJ1-1
V: TRBV18
CDR3: CASSPPYRGRGTEAFF

J: TRBJ1-2
V: TRBV28
CDR3: CASSSAPGQGSGGYGYTF

J: TRBJ1-5
V: TRBV5-5
CDR3: CASSQAGTAHPSQHF

J: TRBJ2-7
V: TRBV5-1
CDR3: CASKVGGNWDEQYF

J: TRBJ1-2
V: TRBV19
CDR3: CASSISAPDRYSNYGYTF

J: TRBJ2-7
V: TRBV5-1
CDR3: CASSPRQGGSYEQYF

J: TRBJ2-7
V: TRBV5-1
CDR3: CASSWPGQAYEQYF

J: TRBJ2-3
V: TRBV24-1
CDR3: CATSDPQGTDTQYF

J: TRBJ1-2
V: TRBV6-5
CDR3: CASSYNSPYGYTF

J: TRBJ1-2
V: TRBV6-5
CDR3: CASSYSTNELGGYTF

J: TRBJ2-5
V: TRBV5-6
CDR3: CASPSSGGQETQYF

J: TRBJ2-1
V: TRBV9
CDR3: CASSVVPGQSYNEQFF

J: TRBJ1-2
V: TRBV7-6
CDR3: CASSRETTGYYGYTF

J: TRBJ2-6
V: TRBV6-2/TRBV6-3
CDR3: CASSYSGHPGHSGANVLTF

J: TRBJ2-1
V: TRBV3-1/TRBV3-2
CDR3: CASSQPPASAGGVNEQFF

J: TRBJ2-1
V: TRBV11-2
CDR3: CASSLDRGDEQFF

J: TRBJ1-5
V: TRBV7-6
CDR3: CASRLGTASNQPQHF

J: TRBJ2-3
V: TRBV3-1/TRBV3-2
CDR3: CASSQDRGQGVSTDTQYF

J: TRBJ1-2
V: TRBV7-9
CDR3: CASSSQERVSYTF

J: TRBJ1-1
V: TRBV15
CDR3: CATSRDRGRLNTEAFF

J: TRBJ2-3
V: TRBV3-1/TRBV3-2
CDR3: CASSQVFQDISTDTQYF

J: TRBJ2-3
V: TRBV7-6
CDR3: CASSSEAGRTDTQYF

J: TRBJ1-6
V: TRBV6-5
CDR3: CASSSGGAGSPLHF

J: TRBJ2-7
V: TRBV3-1/TRBV3-2
CDR3: CASSQAVEQYF

J: TRBJ1-4
V: TRBV6-5
CDR3: CASSITGEYEKLFF

J: TRBJ1-5
V: TRBV7-6
CDR3: CASSVAAGYNQPQHF

J: TRBJ1-3
V: TRBV2
CDR3: CASSEGRNSGNTIYF

J: TRBJ1-5
V: TRBV3-1/TRBV3-2
CDR3: CASSQIRNQPQHF

J: TRBJ1-2
V: TRBV2
CDR3: CATYRPGGYGYTF